The sequence of this T cell receptor (beta chain) was determined in a study of read filtering for tumor transcriptome and immune sequencing. For the study at large: R-ISS stage counts were eight or nine for I, about 15 for II, more than 5 for III.

From roughly 390 ng of RNA, a library with molecular barcoded alpha/delta and beta/gamma adaptors was made. TCRdb re-analysed the reads in MiXCR, keeping a single row per CDR3 protein. In the table there are more than 30,000 distinct CDR3 sequences, about 13% of which are singletons. Germline V CDR1 and CDR2: LGHNA, YNFKEQ. The ends were cut back, 0 bases at V and 9 bases at J, with 14 bases in the middle. The CDR3 length is 14 residues. Bone marrow was sampled from every patient at the time of active disease. The J gene is TRBJ1-1, the V gene TRBV4-2; D perhaps matches TRBD1 (6 bases). The receptor was isolated from a donor at least 40 years old with multiple myeloma. Sequencing used a population of CD138-negative cells sorted from bone marrow. The CDR3 region has the DNA TGTGCCAGCAGCCAAGATGTAGGGGGAACTAAAGCTTTCTTT. This codes for CASSQDVGGTKAFF.